This TCR beta chain is from a study of T cells after yellow fever vaccination. Study context: Preparation of fractions with low cell numbers was performed using SMART-Seq v4 Ultra Low Input.

TCRdb ran MiXCR on the 5' RACE reads and lists one entry per CDR3 protein. The sample yields a few hundred thousand distinct CDR3 sequences, about 5.2% seen once. In its sample, this clonotype was seen a few times. This TCR was sampled from a man in his late teens or twenties who received the YFV17D yellow fever vaccine. Sequencing used CD4+ T cells sorted from PBMCs, obtained on the day of the yellow fever booster vaccination.

CDR3 region: CASSQWSLAGDGELFF. CDR3 DNA: TGTGCCAGCAGCCAATGGTCACTAGCGGGGGACGGGGAGCTGTTTTTT. The rearrangement uses TRBV3-1 and TRBJ2-2, with 11 bases matching TRBD2. The CDR3 is 16 residues long. Germline V gene sequence: CDR1 LGHDT, CDR2 YNNKEL (reference sequence). Trimming took 2 bases from V and 7 from J; bases not matched to a gene: 6.